The next 3 T cell receptor beta chains were all read from a single sample in a study of blood T cells in healthy people across ages. With a J-beta primer mix and a sample-barcoded 5' primer, a second PCR ran about 6 to 11 cycles. TCRdb re-called the 5' RACE reads through MiXCR, storing one row per CDR3 protein. Of around 2 million distinct CDR3 sequences listed, more than 35% are singletons. The specimen sequenced was blood. All receptors derive from a human donor in good health.

In this sample, this clonotype turned up many times. This chain uses TRBV6-2 or TRBV6-3 with TRBJ1-2; D call uncertain. The V gene's germline CDR1 is MNHEY and CDR2 SVGEGT. Trimming took 3 bases from V and 2 from J, leaving 13 bases between them. The CDR3 consists of 15 residues. This CDR3 reads CASSYSGRRNYGYTF. Written as DNA, the CDR3 is TGTGCCAGCAGTTATTCGGGCAGGAGGAACTATGGCTACACCTTC.

The chain uses TRBV11-2 and TRBJ2-3; 12 bases fit TRBD2. The J segment lost 0 bases and the V segment lost 5 bases, leaving 6 bases of the junction unmatched. The length of the CDR3 is 17 residues. Germline V lookup: CDR1 SGHAT, CDR2 FQNNGV. CDR3 in amino acids: CASSRLAGERSTDTQYF. CDR3 bases: TGTGCCAGCAGCCGACTAGCGGGAGAGAGGAGCACAGATACGCAGTATTTT.

Comments on this clonotype: A much bigger clone sits one base away, suggesting this may be a read error. V is TRBV12-3 or TRBV12-4 and J is TRBJ2-1, with 10 bases matching TRBD2. This CDR3 is built from 16 residues. The CDR3 loop is CTSSLISGGSYNEQFF. The CDR3 DNA reads TGTACCAGCAGTCTTATTAGCGGGGGGTCCTACAATGAGCAGTTCTTC.